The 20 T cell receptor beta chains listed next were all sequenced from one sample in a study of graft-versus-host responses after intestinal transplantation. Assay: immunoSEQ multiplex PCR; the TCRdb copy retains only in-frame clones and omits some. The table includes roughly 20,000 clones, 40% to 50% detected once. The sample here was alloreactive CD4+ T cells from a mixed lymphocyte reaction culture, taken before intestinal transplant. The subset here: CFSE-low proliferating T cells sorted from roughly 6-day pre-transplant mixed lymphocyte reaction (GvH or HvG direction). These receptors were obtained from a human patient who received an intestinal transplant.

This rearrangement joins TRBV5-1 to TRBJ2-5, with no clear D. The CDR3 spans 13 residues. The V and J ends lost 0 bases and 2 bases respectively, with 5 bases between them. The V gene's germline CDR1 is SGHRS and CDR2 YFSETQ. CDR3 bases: TGCGCCAGCAGCTTGGAGCTTCAAGAGACCCAGTACTTC. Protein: CASSLELQETQYF.

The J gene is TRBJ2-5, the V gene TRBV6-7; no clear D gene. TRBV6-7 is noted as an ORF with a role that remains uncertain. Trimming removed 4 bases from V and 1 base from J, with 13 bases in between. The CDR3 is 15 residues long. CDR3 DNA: TGTGCCAGCAGTTGCACAACGTGTATCCAAGAGACCCAGTACTTC. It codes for CASSCTTCIQETQYF.

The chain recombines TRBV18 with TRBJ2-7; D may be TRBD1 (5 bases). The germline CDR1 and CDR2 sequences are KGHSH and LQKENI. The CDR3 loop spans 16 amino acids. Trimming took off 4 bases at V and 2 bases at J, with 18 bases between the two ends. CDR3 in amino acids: CASSHSRQLVPYEQYF. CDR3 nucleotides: TGTGCCAGCTCACACTCCAGACAGCTAGTACCCTACGAGCAGTACTTC.

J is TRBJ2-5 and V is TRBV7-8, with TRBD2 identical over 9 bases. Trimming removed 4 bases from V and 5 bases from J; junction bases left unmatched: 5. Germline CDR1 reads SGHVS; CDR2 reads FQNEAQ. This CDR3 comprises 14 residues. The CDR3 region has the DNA TGTGCCAGCAGCTCCATGCGGGGGGGCGAGACCCAGTACTTC. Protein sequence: CASSSMRGGETQYF.

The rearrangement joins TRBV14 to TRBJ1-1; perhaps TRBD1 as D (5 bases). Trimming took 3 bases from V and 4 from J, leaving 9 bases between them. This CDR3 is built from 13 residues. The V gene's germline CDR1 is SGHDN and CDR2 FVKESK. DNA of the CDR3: TGTGCCAGCAGCCAGCAGGGCGGCACTGAAGCTTTCTTT. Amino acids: CASSQQGGTEAFF.

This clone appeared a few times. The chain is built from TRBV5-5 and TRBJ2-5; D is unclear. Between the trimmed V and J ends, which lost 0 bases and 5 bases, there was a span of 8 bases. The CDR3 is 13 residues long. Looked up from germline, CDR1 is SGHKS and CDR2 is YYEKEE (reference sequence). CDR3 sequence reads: CASSLAPAETQYF. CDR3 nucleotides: TGTGCCAGCAGCTTGGCTCCCGCGGAGACCCAGTACTTC.

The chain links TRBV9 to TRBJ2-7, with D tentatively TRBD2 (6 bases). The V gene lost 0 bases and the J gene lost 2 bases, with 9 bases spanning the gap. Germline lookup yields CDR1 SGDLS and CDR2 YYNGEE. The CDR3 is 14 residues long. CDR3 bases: TGTGCCAGCAGCGTAGCGGGGGAGACCTACGAGCAGTACTTC. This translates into CASSVAGETYEQYF.

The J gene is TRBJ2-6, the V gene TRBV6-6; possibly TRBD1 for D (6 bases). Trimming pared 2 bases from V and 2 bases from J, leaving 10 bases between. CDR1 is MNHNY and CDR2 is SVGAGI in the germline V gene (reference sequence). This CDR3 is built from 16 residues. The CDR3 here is CASSYGQLPGANVLTF. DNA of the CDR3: TGTGCCAGCAGTTACGGACAGTTGCCTGGGGCCAACGTCCTGACTTTC.

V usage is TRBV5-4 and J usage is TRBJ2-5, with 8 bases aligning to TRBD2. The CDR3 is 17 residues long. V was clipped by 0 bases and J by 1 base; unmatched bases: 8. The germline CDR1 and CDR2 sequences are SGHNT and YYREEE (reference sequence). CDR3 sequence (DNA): TGTGCCAGCAGCTTGGAGGGTAGCGGGGAACTCCAAGAGACCCAGTACTTC. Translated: CASSLEGSGELQETQYF.

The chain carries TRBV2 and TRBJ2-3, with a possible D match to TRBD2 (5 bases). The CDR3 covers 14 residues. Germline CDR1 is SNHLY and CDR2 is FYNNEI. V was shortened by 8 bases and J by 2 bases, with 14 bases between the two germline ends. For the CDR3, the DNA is TGTGCCAGCCAACTAGGGTTGGTCACAGATACGCAGTATTTT. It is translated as CASQLGLVTDTQYF.

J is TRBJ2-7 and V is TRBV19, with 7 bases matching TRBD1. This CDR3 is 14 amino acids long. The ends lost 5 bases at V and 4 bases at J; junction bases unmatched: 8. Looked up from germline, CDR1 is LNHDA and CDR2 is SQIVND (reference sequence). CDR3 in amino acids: CASSPPGQPYEQYF. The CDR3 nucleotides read TGTGCCAGTAGTCCCCCGGGACAGCCTTACGAGCAGTACTTC.

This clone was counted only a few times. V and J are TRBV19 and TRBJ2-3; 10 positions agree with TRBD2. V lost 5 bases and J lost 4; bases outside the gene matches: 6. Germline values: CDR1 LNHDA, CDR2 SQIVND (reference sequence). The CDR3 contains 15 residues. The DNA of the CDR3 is TGTGCCAGTAGTGCCCACACTAGCGGGGCAGATACGCAGTATTTT. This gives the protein CASSAHTSGADTQYF.

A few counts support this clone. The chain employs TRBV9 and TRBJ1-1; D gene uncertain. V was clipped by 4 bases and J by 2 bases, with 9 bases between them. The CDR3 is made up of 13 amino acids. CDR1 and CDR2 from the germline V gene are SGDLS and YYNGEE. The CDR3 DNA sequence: TGTGCCAGCAGCACAGCTGGTAACACTGAAGCTTTCTTT. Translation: CASSTAGNTEAFF.

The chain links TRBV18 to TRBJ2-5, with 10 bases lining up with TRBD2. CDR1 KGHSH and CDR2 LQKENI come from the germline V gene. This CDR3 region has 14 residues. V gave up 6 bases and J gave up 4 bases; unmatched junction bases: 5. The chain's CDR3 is CASSPLAGAETQYF. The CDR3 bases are TGTGCCAGCTCTCCCCTAGCGGGGGCAGAGACCCAGTACTTC. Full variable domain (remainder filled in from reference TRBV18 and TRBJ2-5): NAGVMQNPRHLVRRRGQEARLRCSPMKGHSHVYWYRQLPEEGLKFMVYLQKENIIDESGMPKERFSAEFPKEGPSILRIQQVVRGDSAAYFCASSPLAGAETQYFGPGTRLLVL.

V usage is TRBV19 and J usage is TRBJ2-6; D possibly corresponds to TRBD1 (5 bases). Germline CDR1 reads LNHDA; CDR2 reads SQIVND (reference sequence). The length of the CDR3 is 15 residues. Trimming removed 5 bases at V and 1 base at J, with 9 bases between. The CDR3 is CASSPDSSGANVLTF. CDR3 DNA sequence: TGTGCCAGTAGTCCCGACAGTTCTGGGGCCAACGTCCTGACTTTC.

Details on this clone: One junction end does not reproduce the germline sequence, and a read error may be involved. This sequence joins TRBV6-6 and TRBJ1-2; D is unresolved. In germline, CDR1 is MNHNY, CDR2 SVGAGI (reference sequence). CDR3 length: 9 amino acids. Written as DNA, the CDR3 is TGTGCCGCTAACAGTACGGCATCCTTC. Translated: CAANSTASF.

The CDR3 region has the DNA TGCGCCAGCAGCTTGGTAGCGGGGACCACAGATACGCAGTATTTT. Residues: CASSLVAGTTDTQYF. This chain links TRBV5-1 with TRBJ2-3; 8 nucleotides match TRBD2. V lost 0 bases to trimming and J lost 2 bases; unmatched junction nucleotides: 2. The CDR3 covers 15 residues. CDR1 is SGHRS, CDR2 YFSETQ, per germline.

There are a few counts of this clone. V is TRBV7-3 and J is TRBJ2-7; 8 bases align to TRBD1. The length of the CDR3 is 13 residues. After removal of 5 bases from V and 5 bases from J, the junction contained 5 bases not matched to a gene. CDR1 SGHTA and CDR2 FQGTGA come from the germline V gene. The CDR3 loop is CASSPGGPDEQYF. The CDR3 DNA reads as TGTGCCAGCAGCCCAGGGGGCCCCGACGAGCAGTACTTC. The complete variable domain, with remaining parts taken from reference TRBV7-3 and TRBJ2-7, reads GAGVSQTPSNKVTEKGKYVELRCDPISGHTALYWYRQSLGQGPEFLIYFQGTGAADDSGLPNDRFFAVRPEGSVSTLKIQRTERGDSAVYLCASSPGGPDEQYFGPGTRLTVT.

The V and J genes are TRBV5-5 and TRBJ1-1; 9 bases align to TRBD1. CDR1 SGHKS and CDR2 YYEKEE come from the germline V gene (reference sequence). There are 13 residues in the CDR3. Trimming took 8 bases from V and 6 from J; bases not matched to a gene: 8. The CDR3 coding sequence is TGTGCCAGTCGGACAGGGGCTGTCGCTGAAGCTTTCTTT. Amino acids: CASRTGAVAEAFF.

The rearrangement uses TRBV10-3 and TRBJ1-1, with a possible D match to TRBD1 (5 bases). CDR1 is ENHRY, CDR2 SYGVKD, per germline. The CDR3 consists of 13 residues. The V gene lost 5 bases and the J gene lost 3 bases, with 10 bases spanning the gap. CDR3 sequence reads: CAISRGGDTEAFF. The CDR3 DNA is TGTGCCATCAGTCGTGGGGGGGACACTGAAGCTTTCTTT.